The 15 T cell receptor beta chains below were found in one sample sequenced in a study of CD4 T cells in relation to SARS-CoV-2 and coronaviruses. Before the COVID-19 pandemic, during about 2011-2019, CD4+ T cells were taken from unexposed donors. The cells were cultured for 10 days before CD4+ T cells were isolated. What these receptors recognize is not known. Sequencing used immunoSEQ multiplex PCR; TCRdb keeps in-frame clones, though not all of them. The sample shows almost 30,000 clones, less than 85% of them seen only once. Source material: CD4+ T cells from PBMCs, cultured in vitro. The source of these receptors is a human donor in good health.

The chain joins TRBV6-2 or TRBV6-3 to TRBJ2-5; 8 nucleotides agree with TRBD1. CDR3 length equals 16 residues. Germline V gives CDR1 MNHEY, CDR2 SVGEGT. V was pared by 3 bases and J by 5 bases, with 11 bases of the junction left unmatched. CDR3 nucleotides: TGTGCCAGCAGTTATCGCCCAGGGGGCGAAGGGGAGACCCAGTACTTC. It codes for CASSYRPGGEGETQYF.

In this sample, this clone turned up once. V gene TRBV5-4 combines with J gene TRBJ1-1, with D uncertain. The germline CDR1 and CDR2 sequences are SGHNT and YYREEE (reference sequence). The CDR3 consists of 13 residues. V dropped 3 bases and J dropped 8 bases, with 14 bases sitting between them. In DNA form, the CDR3 reads TGTGCCAGCAGCTCTGGCACCCGGAGAGAAGCTTTCTTT. It codes for CASSSGTRREAFF.

The CDR3 protein is CASSIAGGSEQFF. CDR3 in DNA: TGTGCCAGCAGTATAGCGGGAGGTAGTGAGCAGTTCTTC. The rearrangement uses TRBV2 and TRBJ2-1, with 10 bases fitting TRBD2. J was trimmed by 9 bases and V by 5 bases; bases with no gene match: 4. This CDR3 spans 13 amino acids. CDR1 is SNHLY and CDR2 is FYNNEI in the germline V gene.

A note on this clone: An end of the junction does not agree with germline; a read error may underlie this. The V and J genes are TRBV5-6 and TRBJ1-2, with 10 bases that match TRBD1. Germline-derived CDR1 and CDR2 are SGHDT and YYEEEE. This CDR3 comprises 15 residues. The CDR3 nucleotides are TGTGCCAGCAGCCCTAGAGGGACAGGGGCCCTCAAGTACCACTTC. This encodes CASSPRGTGALKYHF.

Comment on this clone: One junction end does not reproduce the germline sequence, and a read error may be involved. CDR3 sequence: CASSDSGTNSPLHF. In nucleotides, the CDR3 is TGTGCCAGCAGTGACTCGGGGACTAATTCACCCCTCCACTTT. The genes are TRBV6-5 and TRBJ1-6; possible D gene TRBD1, 5 bases. CDR3 size: 14 residues. CDR1 is MNHEY and CDR2 is SVGAGI in the germline V gene.

This clone was observed a few times. The chain recombines TRBV5-5 with TRBJ1-3, with unresolved D. V lost 1 base, J lost 0 bases, and 8 bases lay in between. The CDR3 totals 15 residues. Germline lookup yields CDR1 SGHKS and CDR2 YYEKEE (reference sequence). The CDR3 DNA is TGTGCCAGCAGCTTGTTAAAGGCCTCTGGAAACACCATATATTTT. Translating gives CASSLLKASGNTIYF.

The V gene is TRBV5-6, the J gene TRBJ2-2; a possible D gene is TRBD1 (5 bases). The germline gives CDR1 SGHDT, CDR2 YYEEEE. Between the trimmed V and J ends, which lost 1 base and 4 bases, there was a span of 11 bases. The CDR3 contains 15 residues. The chain's CDR3 is CASSLWGRLTGELFF. CDR3 DNA sequence: TGTGCCAGCAGCTTGTGGGGCCGCCTCACCGGGGAGCTGTTTTTT.

The chain links TRBV14 to TRBJ2-5; D call uncertain. This CDR3 spans 14 amino acids. Germline V gene lookup returns CDR1 SGHDN and CDR2 FVKESK. The V end was cut by 0 bases, the J end by 5 bases, with 10 bases between. The CDR3 is CASSQDLSQETQYF. The CDR3 nucleotides read TGTGCCAGCAGCCAAGATCTGAGCCAGGAGACCCAGTACTTC.

This clone was seen more than once but under ten times. This chain links TRBV11-2 with TRBJ1-1; D is perhaps TRBD1 (5 bases). Germline lookup yields CDR1 SGHAT and CDR2 FQNNGV. The CDR3 consists of 17 residues. The V and J ends lost 0 bases and 4 bases respectively, with 18 bases between them. This CDR3 is CASSLDSTVRWSTEAFF. The CDR3 nucleotides are TGTGCCAGCAGCTTAGATTCGACAGTCCGCTGGAGCACTGAAGCTTTCTTT.

The chain employs TRBV19 and TRBJ2-3; D may correspond to TRBD1 or TRBD2 (5 bases each). This CDR3 is 16 amino acids long. Germline assignment: CDR1 LNHDA and CDR2 SQIVND (reference sequence). Trimming pared 1 base from V and 2 bases from J, leaving 13 bases between. The CDR3 nucleotides are TGTGCCAGTAGTATAGCGGGGACCCACATCACAGATACGCAGTATTTT. Its protein product is CASSIAGTHITDTQYF.

The CDR3, as DNA: TGTGCCAGCAGTTTGTGGGGACAGGGGGCCGGCGAGCAGTACTTC. This codes for CASSLWGQGAGEQYF. V gene TRBV28 combines with J gene TRBJ2-7, with 12 nucleotides matching TRBD1. The CDR3 loop spans 15 amino acids. V was clipped by 3 bases and J by 6 bases; unmatched bases: 6. Per germline, CDR1 MDHEN and CDR2 SYDVKM.

This clone turned up a few times. The V gene is TRBV18, the J gene TRBJ1-5; 10 bases align to TRBD1. The V segment lost 5 bases and the J segment 7 bases; nucleotides outside the gene matches: 5. The CDR3 has 14 residues. Per the germline V gene, CDR1 is KGHSH and CDR2 is LQKENI. This chain's CDR3 is CASSGTGVGQPQHF. The CDR3 nucleotides are TGTGCCAGCTCAGGGACAGGGGTAGGGCAGCCCCAGCATTTT.

The sample holds one count of this clone. V gene TRBV2 combines with J gene TRBJ1-1; D not resolved. CDR1 and CDR2 (germline): SNHLY, FYNNEI. The CDR3 sequence is 11 residues long. V dropped 4 bases and J dropped 3 bases, with 3 bases sitting between them. CDR3 amino acids: CASSAYTEAFF. The CDR3 DNA is TGTGCCAGCAGTGCATACACTGAAGCTTTCTTT.

The rearrangement joins TRBV12-3 or TRBV12-4 to TRBJ1-5; the D is unclear. Trimming left V 5 bases short and J 4 bases short, with 9 bases between. The CDR3 loop spans 13 amino acids. The CDR3 here is CASSLGPNQPQHF. The CDR3 DNA reads TGTGCCAGCAGTCTCGGGCCGAATCAGCCCCAGCATTTT.

CDR3 in amino acids: CASSYRDGGNEQYF. CDR3 DNA: TGTGCCAGCAGTTACAGAGACGGGGGTAACGAGCAGTACTTC. V is TRBV6-6 and J is TRBJ2-7; TRBD2 is a possible D gene (6 bases). This CDR3 contains 14 residues. Trimming took off 2 bases at V and 5 bases at J, with 13 bases between the two ends. Germline CDR1 is MNHNY and CDR2 is SVGAGI (reference sequence).